This TCR beta chain was obtained from a study of shared clonotypes between healthy human individuals. The V and J ends lost 5 bases and 3 bases, in that order; junction bases with no gene match: 7. The CDR3 contains 15 residues. The germline V gene has CDR1 SGHAT and CDR2 FQNNGV. Genomic DNA of every subset was divided equally among multiple immunoSEQ plates. The table came from immunoSEQ multiplex PCR; TCRdb's copy has only in-frame clones and leaves some out. The data contain 450,000 to 500,000 clones, almost 80% of them singletons. There were no recent acute infections or vaccinations among the donors, who were healthy HIV-negative adults.

This TCR was sampled from a woman aged 40 to 50 in good health. Some clones in this sample may be carry-over from other donors' samples. The rearrangement joins TRBV11-2 to TRBJ2-5, with TRBD2 matching 9 bases. The sequenced sample was PBMCs. The CDR3 here is CASSPQTSGKETQYF. The CDR3, as DNA: TGTGCCAGCAGCCCGCAGACTAGCGGAAAAGAGACCCAGTACTTC.